Below, 3 T cell receptor beta chains from the same sample are listed, as sequenced in a study of blood T cell repertoires in COVID-19. Generated by immunoSEQ multiplex PCR, the TCRdb table keeps only in-frame clones and is missing some. The sample contains about 340,000 clones, about 92% of which appear only once. Specimen: PBMCs or T cells enriched from blood (not recorded which). These receptors originate from a woman in her thirties who had recovered from COVID-19.

The sample holds one count of this clone. The V call is TRBV28, the J call TRBJ1-1; TRBD1 matches at 8 bases. V shed 5 bases and J 4 bases; nucleotides not matched to a gene: 6. The CDR3 extends over 14 amino acids. The germline gives CDR1 MDHEN, CDR2 SYDVKM. The chain's CDR3 is CASSQDRVGTEAFF. In DNA, the CDR3 is TGTGCCAGCAGTCAGGACAGGGTTGGCACTGAAGCTTTCTTT.

The chain is built from TRBV3-1 (or the pseudogene TRBV3-2) and TRBJ1-4; D possibly corresponds to TRBD1 (6 bases). The CDR3 spans 15 residues. Trimming left V 4 bases short and J 4 bases short, with 13 bases between. The germline V gene has CDR1 LGHDT and CDR2 YNNKEL (reference sequence). The CDR3 sequence is CASSPGASVNEKLFF. In DNA, the CDR3 is TGTGCCAGCAGCCCAGGGGCCAGCGTTAATGAAAAACTGTTTTTT.

The chain recombines TRBV4-3 with TRBJ2-3; 8 bases align to TRBD1. The trim removed 2 bases at V and 1 base at J, leaving 5 bases unmatched. This CDR3 contains 16 residues. Germline-derived CDR1 and CDR2 are LGHNA and YSLEER. The CDR3 sequence is CASSQIGQGGTDTQYF. CDR3 nucleotides: TGCGCCAGCAGCCAAATAGGACAGGGCGGCACAGATACGCAGTATTTT.